The 2 T cell receptor beta chains given below trace back to one sample, sequenced in a study of T cells in women clearing cervical HPV infection. Profiling relied on immunoSEQ multiplex PCR, and the TCRdb table lists in-frame clones only, not all of them. The listing contains some 20,000 clones. The source material was blood buffy coat. The receptors derive from a woman between 18 and 69 years old with a cervical HPV16 infection that either progressed to CIN3+ or cleared (not recorded which).

As regards this clone: Read data end 3 residues before the CDR3 end; the end is taken from the germline J gene. The chain links TRBV12-3 or TRBV12-4 to TRBJ2-1; 7 bases align to TRBD1. With V trimmed by 5 bases and J by 4 bases, 5 bases remained unmatched. The CDR3 loop spans 14 amino acids. The CDR3: CASSARQGYNEQFF. The DNA read from the CDR3 is TGTGCCAGCAGTGCGAGACAGGGATACAATGAG.

About this clone: The CDR3 end lies 3 residues beyond the end of the read and is filled in from the germline J gene. The chain is built from TRBV2 and TRBJ1-4; D not resolved. The CDR3 has 16 amino acids. Germline V lookup: CDR1 SNHLY, CDR2 FYNNEI. CDR3 DNA (partial): TGTGCCAGCAGTGCGGGGTTGGAGGTGCCTAATTCACCA. Translated: CASSAGLEVPNSP. The full CDR3 reads CASSAGLEVPNSPLFF.